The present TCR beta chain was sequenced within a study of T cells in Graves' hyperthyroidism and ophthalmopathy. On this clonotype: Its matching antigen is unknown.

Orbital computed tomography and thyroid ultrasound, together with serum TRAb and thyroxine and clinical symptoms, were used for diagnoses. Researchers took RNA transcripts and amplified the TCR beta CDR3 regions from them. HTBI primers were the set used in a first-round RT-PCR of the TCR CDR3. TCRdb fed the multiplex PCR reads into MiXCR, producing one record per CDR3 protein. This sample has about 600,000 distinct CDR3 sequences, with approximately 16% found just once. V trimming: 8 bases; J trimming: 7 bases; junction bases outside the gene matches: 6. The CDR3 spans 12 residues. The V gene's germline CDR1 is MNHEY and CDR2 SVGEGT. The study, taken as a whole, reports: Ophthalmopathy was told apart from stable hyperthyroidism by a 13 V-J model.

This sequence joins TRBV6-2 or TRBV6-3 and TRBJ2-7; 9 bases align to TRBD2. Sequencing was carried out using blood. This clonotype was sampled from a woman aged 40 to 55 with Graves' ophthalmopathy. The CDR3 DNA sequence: TGTGCCAGCGGCGGGAGGGCCAGTGAGCAGTACTTC. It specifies CASGGRASEQYF.